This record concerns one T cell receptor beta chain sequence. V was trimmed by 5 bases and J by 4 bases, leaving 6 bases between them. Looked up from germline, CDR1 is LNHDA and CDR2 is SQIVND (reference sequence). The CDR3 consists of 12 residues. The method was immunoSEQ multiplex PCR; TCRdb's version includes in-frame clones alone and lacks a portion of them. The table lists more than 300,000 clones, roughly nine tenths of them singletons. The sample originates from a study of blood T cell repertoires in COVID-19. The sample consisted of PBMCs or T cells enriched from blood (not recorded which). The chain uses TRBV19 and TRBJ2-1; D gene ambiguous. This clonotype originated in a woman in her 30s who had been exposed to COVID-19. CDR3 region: CASSSPYNEQFF. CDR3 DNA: TGTGCCAGTAGTTCCCCTTACAATGAGCAGTTCTTC.